This passage covers 6 T cell receptor beta chains from one sample sequenced in a study of blood T cell repertoires in COVID-19. Here immunoSEQ multiplex PCR was the method, and the copy in TCRdb shows in-frame clones only, minus some. The sample has approximately 80,000 clones, about nine tenths seen once. Sequences were obtained from peripheral blood. These TCRs come from a human donor in a cohort sampled during active COVID-19.

V and J are TRBV5-1 and TRBJ2-3; D uncertain. V lost 4 bases and J lost 3, with 9 bases in between. This CDR3 has 13 residues. From germline, CDR1 is SGHRS and CDR2 YFSETQ. For the CDR3, the DNA is TGCGCCAGCAGCGCCTACAGTACAGATACGCAGTATTTT. This sequence encodes CASSAYSTDTQYF.

The chain joins TRBV9 to TRBJ2-1, with 8 bases identical to TRBD2. The germline V gene has CDR1 SGDLS and CDR2 YYNGEE. The CDR3 has 17 residues. V lost 0 bases and J lost 3; bases outside the gene matches: 8. CDR3 loop: CASSVEMGRGDYNEQFF. The CDR3 DNA reads as TGTGCCAGCAGCGTAGAGATGGGGCGGGGGGACTACAATGAGCAGTTCTTC.

The chain uses TRBV12-3 or TRBV12-4 and TRBJ1-1; TRBD1 matches 9 bases. The CDR3 consists of 13 residues. Losses at the gene ends were 7 bases for V and 11 bases for J; bases not matched to a gene: 11. Here the CDR3 DNA reads TGTGCCAGCACTCCCGGGACAGGGATCATTGCTTTCTTT. Translating it yields CASTPGTGIIAFF.

J is TRBJ2-5 and V is TRBV18; a possible D gene is TRBD2 (6 bases). The CDR3 runs 14 residues. Trimming stripped 3 bases from V and 5 bases from J, with 13 bases between. The germline CDR1 and CDR2 sequences are KGHSH and LQKENI. In nucleotides, the CDR3 is TGTGCCAGCTCACCGATGGGGGGACGGGAGACCCAGTACTTC. Translated: CASSPMGGRETQYF.

This clone appeared once. The V and J genes are TRBV5-1 and TRBJ2-2; no clear D. The V gene's germline CDR1 is SGHRS and CDR2 YFSETQ. V was trimmed by 2 bases and J by 0 bases, leaving 5 bases between them. The CDR3 is 14 residues long. CDR3 residues: CASSLTANTGELFF. CDR3 bases: TGCGCCAGCAGCTTAACAGCGAACACCGGGGAGCTGTTTTTT.

The chain recombines TRBV5-4 with TRBJ2-3; D is perhaps TRBD2 (6 bases). Per germline, CDR1 SGHNT and CDR2 YYREEE (reference sequence). The CDR3 covers 14 residues. Trimming removed 1 base at V and 8 bases at J, with 14 bases between. The CDR3 is CASSLKASDGTQYF. DNA of the CDR3: TGTGCCAGCAGCTTGAAAGCTAGCGATGGTACGCAGTATTTT. Full variable domain (missing parts from reference TRBV5-4 and TRBJ2-3): ETGVTQSPTHLIKTRGQQVTLRCSSQSGHNTVSWYQQALGQGPQFIFQYYREEENGRGNFPPRFSGLQFPNYSSELNVNALELDDSALYLCASSLKASDGTQYFGPGTRLTVL.